The 26 T cell receptor beta chains below all came from one sample that was sequenced in a study of vaccination and CD4 T cells after COVID-19. Antigens for these TCRs are unknown. Treatment indicated: approximately nine-day PBMC culture with coronavirus spike peptide pools or control peptides (ViraFEST assay). The Oncomine TCR Beta short-read assay sequenced DNA from cultured CD4+ T cells. TCRdb re-called the PCR reads through MiXCR, storing one row per CDR3 protein. The sample has tens of thousands of distinct CDR3 sequences; less than 80% are singletons. This specimen was CD4+ T cells from blood, cultured in vitro, taken before SARS-CoV-2 vaccination. These receptors all come from a human donor who received a COVID-19 vaccine.

This clonotype was seen more than once but under ten times. The chain has TRBV6-1 and TRBJ2-3; no clear D gene. V lost 6 bases and J 2 bases, leaving 15 bases between the germline ends. Germline V gene lookup returns CDR1 MNHNS and CDR2 SASEGT. The CDR3 has 15 residues. The CDR3 DNA sequence: TGTGCCAGCAGCCCCATAAGGGCGCCCACAGATACGCAGTATTTT. Protein sequence: CASSPIRAPTDTQYF.

The chain combines TRBV7-3 with TRBJ2-3; 9 nucleotides match TRBD2. Germline lookup yields CDR1 SGHTA and CDR2 FQGTGA. The CDR3 sequence is 15 residues long. The V segment lost 0 bases and the J segment 6 bases; nucleotides outside the gene matches: 4. The CDR3 protein is CASSLTPSGVDTQYF. CDR3 in DNA: TGTGCCAGCAGCTTAACTCCTAGCGGGGTTGATACGCAGTATTTT.

This clonotype was counted between two and nine times. CDR3 DNA: TGTGCCAGCAGCTTACTCCCTAGCGGGGGGGTAAATGAGCAGTTCTTC. This sequence encodes CASSLLPSGGVNEQFF. The chain uses TRBV7-9 and TRBJ2-1, with TRBD2 identical over 12 bases. The CDR3 has 16 residues. The germline V gene encodes CDR1 SEHNR and CDR2 FQNEAQ (reference sequence). V was clipped by 2 bases and J by 7 bases; unmatched bases: 6. The full variable domain, its missing parts supplied by reference TRBV7-9 and TRBJ2-1, is DTGVSQNPRHKITKRGQNVTFRCDPISEHNRLYWYRQTLGQGPEFLTYFQNEAQLEKSRLLSDRFSAERPKGSFSTLEIQRTEQGDSAMYLCASSLLPSGGVNEQFFGPGTRLTVL.

The V gene is TRBV7-2, the J gene TRBJ2-2; tentatively, D is TRBD1 (5 bases). The V and J ends lost 5 bases and 6 bases respectively, with 10 bases between them. CDR1 is SGHTA, CDR2 FQGNSA, per germline. The CDR3 is made up of 13 amino acids. In DNA form, the CDR3 reads TGTGCCAGCAGCGGCGACAGCGCCGGGGAGCTGTTTTTT. It translates to CASSGDSAGELFF.

V and J are TRBV6-2 or TRBV6-3 and TRBJ2-3; either TRBD1 or TRBD2 may fit D (6 bases each). Trimming cost V 0 bases and J 2 bases, with 21 bases left between them. This CDR3 has 19 amino acids. Germline V gene sequence: CDR1 MNHEY, CDR2 SVGEGT. Here the CDR3 DNA reads TGTGCCAGCAGTTACTCACCCAAACTCGTCGGGGGCTCCACAGATACGCAGTATTTT. Translation gives CASSYSPKLVGGSTDTQYF.

The V and J genes are TRBV30 and TRBJ1-1; D not certain. This CDR3 spans 16 amino acids. Deletions cut 0 bases from V and 0 bases from J, with 14 bases between. Germline CDR1 GTSNPN, CDR2 SVGIG (reference sequence). CDR3 nucleotides: TGTGCCTGGAGTGTACGAGGTCGGCAAATGAACACTGAAGCTTTCTTT. Translated: CAWSVRGRQMNTEAFF.

This rearrangement joins TRBV6-2 or TRBV6-3 to TRBJ1-5, with D maybe TRBD1 (5 bases). From germline, CDR1 is MNHEY and CDR2 SVGEGT. The length of the CDR3 is 14 residues. V lost 2 bases to trimming and J lost 4 bases, with 9 bases between them. CDR3 DNA: TGTGCCAGCAGTTACCTACAGGTGAATCAGCCCCAGCATTTT. Residues: CASSYLQVNQPQHF.

CDR3 residues: CASSTGDSPLHF. Written as DNA, the CDR3 is TGTGCCAGTAGTACCGGGGATTCACCCCTCCACTTT. This chain uses TRBV19 with TRBJ1-6; D is undetermined. V lost 4 bases and J lost 8, with 6 bases in between. The germline CDR1 and CDR2 sequences are LNHDA and SQIVND (reference sequence). This CDR3 contains 12 residues.

The V call is TRBV6-1, the J call TRBJ2-1, with 11 bases fitting TRBD2. From germline, CDR1 is MNHNS and CDR2 SASEGT. The CDR3 is 14 residues long. The J segment lost 8 bases and the V segment lost 6 bases, leaving 6 bases of the junction unmatched. Here the CDR3 DNA reads TGTGCCAGCAGGGGACTAGCGGTGCGGGATGAGCAGTTCTTC. This sequence encodes CASRGLAVRDEQFF.

This clonotype was observed a handful of times. This chain uses TRBV24-1 with TRBJ1-5; unclear D gene. This CDR3 comprises 12 residues. V was cut by 5 bases and J by 8 bases, with 9 bases left in between. Per the germline V gene, CDR1 is KGHDR and CDR2 is SFDVKD. CDR3 bases: TGTGCCACCAGTGGCCCAGACAAGCCCCAGCATTTT. It encodes CATSGPDKPQHF.

The V gene is TRBV6-5, the J gene TRBJ1-5; 9 bases fit TRBD1. Trimming cost V 2 bases and J 6 bases; bases outside gene matches: 5. Germline values: CDR1 MNHEY, CDR2 SVGAGI. The CDR3 runs to 15 residues. The DNA of the CDR3 is TGTGCCAGCAGTTACCGGGACAGGGAGGGTCAGCCCCAGCATTTT. Translated: CASSYRDREGQPQHF.

Only a few counts were recorded for this clonotype. The V call is TRBV28, the J call TRBJ2-5; 13 bases are a match to TRBD2. Germline values: CDR1 MDHEN, CDR2 SYDVKM. J lost 8 bases, V lost 5 bases, and 8 bases had no gene match. The CDR3 is made up of 15 amino acids. The CDR3 spells CASSALLAGGKTQYF. CDR3 DNA: TGTGCCAGCAGTGCCCTACTAGCGGGGGGGAAAACCCAGTACTTC.

The chain has TRBV20-1 and TRBJ2-1, with D uncertain. CDR1 and CDR2 (germline): DFQATT, SNEGSKA (reference sequence). CDR3 length equals 13 residues. Trimming took off 8 bases at V and 2 bases at J, with 13 bases between the two ends. The CDR3 DNA follows: TGCAGTCCTGCTACTGGGGCCTACAATGAGCAGTTCTTC. This codes for CSPATGAYNEQFF.

V is TRBV27 and J is TRBJ2-7; D may be TRBD2 (7 bases). Between the trimmed V and J ends, which lost 6 bases and 6 bases, there was a span of 21 bases. CDR3 length equals 15 residues. The V gene's germline CDR1 is MNHEY and CDR2 SMNVEV (reference sequence). The CDR3 loop reads CASSFEGRGRSEQYF. In DNA, the CDR3 is TGTGCCAGCAGCTTTGAAGGGAGGGGGAGAAGCGAGCAGTACTTC.

The chain's CDR3 is CASSEGGGAYNEQFF. DNA for the CDR3: TGTGCCAGCAGTGAGGGCGGGGGGGCCTACAATGAGCAGTTCTTC. The chain carries TRBV2 and TRBJ2-1, with TRBD2 identical over 9 bases. CDR1 and CDR2 (germline): SNHLY, FYNNEI. The CDR3 totals 15 residues. With V trimmed by 3 bases and J by 2 bases, 2 bases remained unmatched.

The rearrangement uses TRBV20-1 and TRBJ1-2; possibly TRBD1 for D (5 bases). Between the trimmed V and J ends, which lost 0 bases and 4 bases, there was a span of 9 bases. Germline V lookup: CDR1 DFQATT, CDR2 SNEGSKA (reference sequence). CDR3 length: 13 amino acids. In nucleotides, the CDR3 is TGCAGTGCTAGAGATGGGGCCACCTATGGCTACACCTTC. Its translation: CSARDGATYGYTF.

The chain links TRBV6-4 to TRBJ1-5; D is unresolved. Germline V gives CDR1 MRHNA, CDR2 SNTAGT. CDR3 length equals 9 residues. The CDR3 spells CSPIQPQHF. DNA of the CDR3: TGTTCACCGATTCAGCCCCAGCATTTT.

CDR3 sequence: CASSETGGTNTIYF. Written as DNA, the CDR3 is TGTGCCAGCAGTGAGACAGGGGGGACAAACACCATATATTTT. The chain recombines TRBV6-1 with TRBJ1-3; TRBD1 agrees at 9 bases. Germline V gives CDR1 MNHNS, CDR2 SASEGT. This CDR3 comprises 14 residues. Trimming cost V 3 bases and J 6 bases; bases outside gene matches: 3.

This sequence joins TRBV7-9 and TRBJ1-3, with D unclear. V was shortened by 5 bases and J by 0 bases, with 11 bases between the two germline ends. Germline-derived CDR1 and CDR2 are SEHNR and FQNEAQ (reference sequence). The CDR3 has 15 residues. This CDR3 is CASSPTTNSGNTIYF. The CDR3 DNA sequence: TGTGCCAGCAGCCCGACTACAAACTCTGGAAACACCATATATTTT.

This clonotype has just a few counts. This CDR3 is CAISRTGNYGYTF. DNA of the CDR3: TGTGCCATCAGCCGGACTGGGAACTATGGCTACACCTTC. The V call is TRBV10-3, the J call TRBJ1-2; no reliable D call. V lost 6 bases, J lost 2 bases, and 10 bases lay in between. Germline values: CDR1 ENHRY, CDR2 SYGVKD. The CDR3 is made up of 13 amino acids.

The chain combines TRBV2 with TRBJ1-5; 12 bases fit TRBD1. This CDR3 spans 16 amino acids. The germline CDR1 and CDR2 sequences are SNHLY and FYNNEI. The ends lost 4 bases at V and 7 bases at J; junction bases unmatched: 8. The CDR3: CASSVGTGGAGQPQHF. For the CDR3, the DNA is TGTGCCAGCAGTGTGGGGACAGGGGGCGCCGGACAGCCCCAGCATTTT.

The chain combines TRBV6-1 with TRBJ1-1, with a possible D match to TRBD1 (6 bases). Germline-derived CDR1 and CDR2 are MNHNS and SASEGT. The germline V and J ends were trimmed by 5 bases and 7 bases, with 20 bases remaining between them. CDR3 length equals 15 residues. The DNA for the CDR3 is TGTGCCAGCAGTATATACAGGGAGGTCTTTGATGAAGCTTTCTTT. The encoded protein is CASSIYREVFDEAFF.

The chain uses TRBV19 and TRBJ1-5; D unclear. This CDR3 region has 15 residues. Between the trimmed V and J ends, which lost 5 bases and 0 bases, there was a span of 11 bases. From germline, CDR1 is LNHDA and CDR2 SQIVND (reference sequence). CDR3 DNA: TGTGCCAGTAGTCTAGCGGAGAATAGCAATCAGCCCCAGCATTTT. It specifies CASSLAENSNQPQHF.

The gene calls are TRBV2 and TRBJ2-3; TRBD2 might be the D (6 bases). The germline V and J ends were trimmed by 3 bases and 0 bases, with 13 bases remaining between them. The CDR3 consists of 16 residues. Germline assignment: CDR1 SNHLY and CDR2 FYNNEI. The CDR3 loop reads CASSEGGRPSTDTQYF. The CDR3 DNA is TGTGCCAGCAGTGAGGGGGGACGCCCGAGCACAGATACGCAGTATTTT.

This chain joins TRBV6-5 and TRBJ1-5, with 7 bases that match TRBD1. With V trimmed by 2 bases and J by 2 bases, 6 bases remained unmatched. Germline V gives CDR1 MNHEY, CDR2 SVGAGI. The CDR3 is 16 residues long. DNA for the CDR3: TGTGCCAGCAGTTACACCCGACAGGGTGGCAATCAGCCCCAGCATTTT. Amino acids: CASSYTRQGGNQPQHF.

The CDR3 nucleotides read TGCAGTGCTAGAGATACATCGACGGGGACTAACTATGGCTACACCTTC. It encodes CSARDTSTGTNYGYTF. This chain joins TRBV20-1 and TRBJ1-2, with D unresolved. V was clipped by 0 bases and J by 0 bases, with 14 bases between them. Germline V gene data show CDR1 as DFQATT and CDR2 as SNEGSKA (reference sequence). The length of the CDR3 is 16 residues.